A single TCR beta chain is shown here with its context. Its antigen is currently unknown. This record comes from a study of cytomegalovirus exposure and HLA in healthy donors. Study in general: HLA-typed donors contributed 80 million to 85 million unique TCRs, which were held in an early data release.

The germline V gene has CDR1 SQVTM and CDR2 ANQGSEA. Unmatched junction bases numbered 14, after V lost 7 bases and J lost 4 bases. CDR3 length equals 15 residues. PCR employed 60 Vbeta and 13 Jbeta primers. In the source study's methods: In a later analysis, the count reached 74 million or so unique TCR beta chains, with 10 million to 14 million shared. Here immunoSEQ multiplex PCR was the method, and the copy in TCRdb shows in-frame clones only, minus some. V and J calls and clone size are those listed in that table; D and trimming were worked out from the DNA. The repertoire holds under 200,000 clones, with about 80% as singletons. Whole-study findings and limits: Later analysis identified a missense DCLRE1C variant that was linked to TCR beta V- and J-gene trimming. In an earlier analysis, in approximately 570 donors, most V segments appeared productive either ~87% or ~30% of the time.

This receptor was taken from a man aged 40-49 years in good health and CMV-seronegative. What was sequenced was PBMCs. V and J are TRBV29-1 and TRBJ1-2, with TRBD1 identical over 8 bases. The CDR3 nucleotides read TGCAGCGCAATGATCCTACTTGGGACAGGCTATGGCTACACCTTC. Protein product: CSAMILLGTGYGYTF. Filled out from reference TRBV29-1 and TRBJ1-2, the complete variable domain reads SAVISQKPSRDICQRGTSLTIQCQVDSQVTMMFWYRQQPGQSLTLIATANQGSEATYESGFVIDKFPISRPNLTFSTLTVSNMSPEDSSIYLCSAMILLGTGYGYTFGSGTRLTVV.